Listed here are 22 T cell receptor beta chains from one sample, sequenced in a study of early T cells in non-severe SARS-CoV-2 infection. TCRdb passed the 5' RACE reads through MiXCR, listing each CDR3 protein once. The sample contains about 30,000 distinct CDR3 sequences, approximately 6% of which appear only once. Material for sequencing was whole blood. All receptors come from an adult who was a healthcare worker with PCR-confirmed SARS-CoV-2 infection or an uninfected control (not recorded which).

The sample holds many counts of this clonotype. The gene calls are TRBV5-6 and TRBJ2-1, with D unclear. V shed 0 bases and J shed 3 bases, with 7 bases lying between them. This CDR3 is 14 amino acids long. Per the germline V gene, CDR1 is SGHDT and CDR2 is YYEEEE. CDR3 amino acids: CASSLVPDYNEQFF. The CDR3 bases are TGTGCCAGCAGCTTGGTGCCTGACTACAATGAGCAGTTCTTC.

The rearrangement joins TRBV29-1 to TRBJ2-3; the D is unclear. The germline V gene encodes CDR1 SQVTM and CDR2 ANQGSEA. The CDR3 runs 12 residues. V was cut by 4 bases and J by 3 bases, with 8 bases left in between. CDR3 residues: CSVAPLTDTQYF. CDR3 coding DNA: TGCAGCGTTGCCCCTCTTACAGATACGCAGTATTTT.

This clonotype was seen once. With a much larger clone just one base away, this may be a read error. V and J are TRBV11-3 and TRBJ2-7; D is unclear. Germline CDR1 and CDR2: SGHNT and YENEEA. The CDR3 has 15 amino acids. The CDR3 DNA reads TGTGTCAGCAGCTTATCAGGTGCCAGAGGTCACGAGCAGTACTTC. The encoded protein is CVSSLSGARGHEQYF.

This clonotype was found a few times. V usage is TRBV5-1 and J usage is TRBJ2-3; D is undetermined. CDR1 and CDR2 (germline): SGHRS, YFSETQ. Trimming shortened V by 0 bases and J by 5 bases, and 7 bases separated the two germline ends. The CDR3 runs to 13 residues. The CDR3 DNA reads TGCGCCAGCAGCTTGGGGAGTGGAGATACGCAGTATTTT. Translation: CASSLGSGDTQYF.

The rearrangement uses TRBV24-1 and TRBJ2-1; D gene unclear. Germline lookup yields CDR1 KGHDR and CDR2 SFDVKD. Trimming left V 2 bases short and J 0 bases short, with 13 bases between. The CDR3 consists of 17 residues. CDR3 nucleotides: TGTGCCACCAGTGATTCACTACCGCGGAGCTCCTACAATGAGCAGTTCTTC. It yields the protein CATSDSLPRSSYNEQFF.

This clonotype was counted ten times or more. The CDR3: CASTSGDRSREQYF. The CDR3 DNA reads as TGTGCCAGCACTTCAGGGGACCGATCACGCGAGCAGTACTTC. The genes are TRBV6-1 and TRBJ2-7; D may be TRBD1 (6 bases). The CDR3 sequence is 14 residues long. Germline V gene data show CDR1 as MNHNS and CDR2 as SASEGT. The germline V and J ends were trimmed by 7 bases and 6 bases, with 19 bases remaining between them.

The sample holds many counts of this clonotype. V is TRBV20-1 and J is TRBJ2-5; a weak D match, TRBD2 (5 bases). In germline, CDR1 is DFQATT, CDR2 SNEGSKA (reference sequence). The CDR3 runs to 14 residues. V lost 0 bases to trimming and J lost 5 bases, with 13 bases between them. The CDR3 loop is CSARESQQRETQYF. The CDR3 DNA is TGCAGTGCTAGAGAATCACAGCAGCGGGAGACCCAGTACTTC.

Ten or more counts support this clonotype. The chain has TRBV7-3 and TRBJ2-2; D may be TRBD2 (6 bases). The CDR3 contains 17 residues. Germline CDR1 and CDR2: SGHTA and FQGTGA. Deletions cut 0 bases from V and 4 bases from J, with 15 bases between. The CDR3: CASSLTGGSGSTGELFF. DNA for the CDR3: TGTGCCAGCAGCTTAACCGGAGGGAGTGGTAGCACCGGGGAGCTGTTTTTT. Variable domain in full (rest from reference TRBV7-3 and TRBJ2-2): GAGVSQTPSNKVTEKGKYVELRCDPISGHTALYWYRQSLGQGPEFLIYFQGTGAADDSGLPNDRFFAVRPEGSVSTLKIQRTERGDSAVYLCASSLTGGSGSTGELFFGEGSRLTVL.

The table lists this clonotype with a few counts. The gene calls are TRBV6-6 and TRBJ2-1; TRBD2 aligns across 7 bases. The V gene end was trimmed by 1 base and the J gene end by 8 bases; junction bases not matched to a gene: 5. The CDR3 consists of 14 residues. CDR1 MNHNY and CDR2 SVGAGI come from the germline V gene (reference sequence). The CDR3 nucleotides are TGTGCCAGCAGTTACTTGGCGGGAGCGGATGAGCAGTTCTTC. Translated: CASSYLAGADEQFF.

This clonotype was seen many times. The CDR3 coding sequence is TGTGCCAGCAGCTTAGGTGACAGGGGTGCATGGCCCCAGCATTTT. Translating it yields CASSLGDRGAWPQHF. The V and J genes are TRBV7-2 and TRBJ1-5, with 8 bases matching TRBD1. The V gene's germline CDR1 is SGHTA and CDR2 FQGNSA. J was trimmed by 9 bases and V by 1 base; bases with no gene match: 8. The CDR3 has 15 residues.

This clonotype was seen more than once but under ten times. The V and J genes are TRBV5-1 and TRBJ2-6; D is possibly TRBD2 (6 bases). V was shortened by 4 bases and J by 3 bases, with 11 bases between the two germline ends. Germline lookup yields CDR1 SGHRS and CDR2 YFSETQ. The CDR3 spans 15 residues. In nucleotides, the CDR3 is TGCGCCAGCAGCCGGGGGAGCGGTGGGGCCAACGTCCTGACTTTC. It codes for CASSRGSGGANVLTF.

This clonotype was counted ten times or more. This chain links TRBV3-1 with TRBJ1-4; no firm D call. The germline V and J ends were trimmed by 5 bases and 5 bases, with 3 bases remaining between them. This CDR3 is built from 11 residues. Germline CDR1 reads LGHDT; CDR2 reads YNNKEL (reference sequence). The CDR3 here is CASSTNEKLFF. For the CDR3, the DNA is TGTGCCAGCAGCACAAATGAAAAACTGTTTTTT.

The rearrangement links TRBV30 to TRBJ2-1, with D hard to call. CDR3 size: 11 residues. Germline CDR1 is GTSNPN and CDR2 is SVGIG (reference sequence). V was trimmed by 7 bases and J by 4 bases, leaving 8 bases between them. CDR3 coding DNA: TGTGCCTCCGGTGGTTACAATGAGCAGTTCTTC. It encodes CASGGYNEQFF.

The chain employs TRBV7-9 and TRBJ2-7; no clear D. Trimming shortened V by 3 bases and J by 2 bases, and 5 bases separated the two germline ends. Germline V lookup: CDR1 SEHNR, CDR2 FQNEAQ (reference sequence). CDR3 length equals 12 residues. CDR3 bases: TGTGCCAGCAGCTTTCGGCCCTACGAGCAGTACTTC. Translation gives CASSFRPYEQYF.

This clonotype turned up a few times. The chain combines TRBV12-3 or TRBV12-4 with TRBJ1-5; D may be TRBD1 (5 bases). This CDR3 contains 14 residues. V was cut by 3 bases and J by 4 bases, with 10 bases left in between. The chain's CDR3 is CASSLGHRNQPQHF. CDR3 nucleotide sequence: TGTGCCAGCAGTTTGGGGCACCGGAATCAGCCCCAGCATTTT.

This clonotype was seen repeatedly, ten times or more. The chain couples TRBV12-3 or TRBV12-4 to TRBJ2-1; TRBD1 matches at 9 bases. J was trimmed by 0 bases and V by 6 bases; bases with no gene match: 3. The CDR3 is 15 amino acids. CDR3 nucleotides: TGTGCCAGCAGGGGACAGGGCCGCTCCTACAATGAGCAGTTCTTC. Protein: CASRGQGRSYNEQFF.

The V gene is TRBV13, the J gene TRBJ2-7; 11 bases agree with TRBD2. The CDR3 extends over 17 amino acids. CDR1 and CDR2 from the germline V gene are PRHDT and FYEKMQ (reference sequence). After removal of 5 bases from V and 1 base from J, the junction contained 10 bases not matched to a gene. CDR3 loop: CASSPSTLAGGSYEQYF. The CDR3 coding sequence is TGTGCCAGCAGCCCAAGCACCCTAGCGGGGGGTTCCTACGAGCAGTACTTC.

This clonotype was recorded at least ten times. V and J are TRBV28 and TRBJ1-1; TRBD1 agrees at 9 bases. The CDR3 is made up of 14 amino acids. CDR1 and CDR2 from the germline V gene are MDHEN and SYDVKM. Losses at the gene ends were 2 bases for V and 11 bases for J; bases not matched to a gene: 9. As DNA, the CDR3 is TGTGCCAGCAGTTTAGACGCCGGGACAGGGACGGCTTTCTTT. It is translated as CASSLDAGTGTAFF.

There are many counts of this clonotype. V gene TRBV20-1 combines with J gene TRBJ2-3; D might be TRBD2 (5 bases). Germline loops: CDR1 DFQATT, CDR2 SNEGSKA (reference sequence). Trimming removed 6 bases from V and 5 bases from J, with 21 bases in between. The CDR3 spans 15 residues. This CDR3 is CSAPGIASGRDTQYF. The CDR3 nucleotides read TGCAGTGCCCCCGGGATAGCATCGGGTAGAGATACGCAGTATTTT.

This clonotype was seen ten or more times. The V and J genes are TRBV7-8 and TRBJ1-5; weak D call: TRBD1 (6 bases). Germline CDR1 is SGHVS and CDR2 is FQNEAQ. The CDR3 runs 15 residues. The V end lost 4 bases, the J end lost 4 bases, and 14 bases lay between the germline ends. The CDR3 DNA is TGTGCCAGCAGCTCCATGGACAGCTTAAATCAGCCCCAGCATTTT. This codes for CASSSMDSLNQPQHF.

This clonotype was found many times. The chain has TRBV29-1 and TRBJ1-5; 8 bases map to TRBD1. Germline-derived CDR1 and CDR2 are SQVTM and ANQGSEA. The CDR3 length is 14 residues. J was trimmed by 2 bases and V by 4 bases; bases with no gene match: 4. The CDR3 DNA follows: TGCAGCGTTGGGGGGACAGGAGGCAATCAGCCCCAGCATTTT. Protein product: CSVGGTGGNQPQHF.

This clonotype has ten or more counts. V usage is TRBV6-5 and J usage is TRBJ2-5; D possibly matches TRBD1 or TRBD2 (9 bases each). There are 17 residues in the CDR3. Germline loops: CDR1 MNHEY, CDR2 SVGAGI. V was trimmed by 0 bases and J by 7 bases, leaving 21 bases between them. The CDR3 loop is CASSYSRGLAGQGTQYF. CDR3 nucleotides: TGTGCCAGCAGTTACTCGAGAGGTCTAGCGGGACAGGGGACCCAGTACTTC.